The 22 T cell receptor beta chains listed next were all sequenced from one sample in a study of OX40 agonist ivuxolimab in advanced cancers. Here immunoSEQ multiplex PCR was the method, and the copy in TCRdb shows in-frame clones only, minus some. The sample yields more than 9,000 clones, around 80% seen once. The material was CD4+ or CD8+ T cells sorted from blood, obtained in a trial of the OX40 agonist ivuxolimab. The receptors stem from an adult with an advanced solid tumor such as melanoma, head and neck, liver or kidney cancer.

This clone was counted a few times. The chain recombines TRBV19 with TRBJ1-3; 9 bases align to TRBD1. CDR1 and CDR2 from the germline V gene are LNHDA and SQIVND (reference sequence). Trimming cost V 7 bases and J 8 bases; bases outside gene matches: 6. The CDR3 totals 13 residues. For the CDR3, the DNA is TGTGCCAGTATTGGGACAGGGAAATACACCATATATTTT. The encoded protein is CASIGTGKYTIYF.

This clone was picked up a small number of times. The chain recombines TRBV6-1 with TRBJ2-7, with D possibly matching TRBD1 (6 bases). The CDR3 extends over 13 amino acids. Germline CDR1 MNHNS, CDR2 SASEGT. Trimming stripped 10 bases from V and 3 bases from J, with 16 bases between. The CDR3 here is CAIQKGTSYEQYF. The CDR3, as DNA: TGTGCCATCCAAAAGGGGACAAGCTACGAGCAGTACTTC.

The rearrangement joins TRBV5-5 to TRBJ2-6; D not resolved. Trimming shortened V by 4 bases and J by 1 base, and 12 bases separated the two germline ends. The germline V gene encodes CDR1 SGHKS and CDR2 YYEKEE (reference sequence). There are 16 residues in the CDR3. The CDR3 nucleotides read TGTGCCAGCAGCCCCGGGCAAATGTCTGGGGCCAACGTCCTGACTTTC. This sequence encodes CASSPGQMSGANVLTF.

The chain links TRBV4-1 to TRBJ1-2, with D possibly matching TRBD1 (6 bases). Germline V gene lookup returns CDR1 MGHRA and CDR2 YSYEKL. Trimming took 0 bases from V and 4 from J, leaving 15 bases between them. This CDR3 contains 16 residues. Here the CDR3 DNA reads TGCGCCAGCAGCCAAGATATCCCGGACAGCCTCTATGGCTACACCTTC. This encodes CASSQDIPDSLYGYTF.

V and J are TRBV6-1 and TRBJ1-5; TRBD1 matches 10 bases. The CDR3 covers 17 residues. CDR1 is MNHNS and CDR2 is SASEGT in the germline V gene. With V trimmed by 2 bases and J by 7 bases, 11 bases remained unmatched. The CDR3 loop is CASSEPSWDRGFQPQHF. The CDR3 DNA sequence: TGTGCCAGCAGTGAACCGTCCTGGGACAGGGGTTTCCAGCCCCAGCATTTT.

V is TRBV19 and J is TRBJ1-3, with D uncertain. This CDR3 is 13 amino acids long. Germline CDR1 and CDR2: LNHDA and SQIVND (reference sequence). V was clipped by 1 base and J by 4 bases, with 5 bases between them. CDR3: CASSIVEGNTIYF. Written as DNA, the CDR3 is TGTGCCAGTAGTATAGTGGAAGGAAACACCATATATTTT.

This clone was recorded a few times. The rearrangement links TRBV5-1 to TRBJ1-1; 8 bases are a match to TRBD1. V trimming: 0 bases; J trimming: 5 bases; junction bases outside the gene matches: 3. Germline CDR1 SGHRS, CDR2 YFSETQ. The CDR3 totals 14 residues. The CDR3 spells CASSLGRGLTEAFF. The CDR3 DNA reads TGCGCCAGCAGCTTGGGCAGGGGGCTAACTGAAGCTTTCTTT.

The chain employs TRBV7-6 and TRBJ2-5; 11 bases align to TRBD1. The germline gives CDR1 SGHVS, CDR2 FNYEAQ. This CDR3 spans 17 amino acids. Trimming removed 5 bases from V and 3 bases from J; junction bases left unmatched: 11. Here the CDR3 reads CASSPRGTGGVEETQYF. For the CDR3, the DNA is TGTGCCAGCAGCCCCAGGGGGACAGGGGGTGTAGAAGAGACCCAGTACTTC.

Only a few counts were recorded for this clone. The chain uses TRBV6-1 and TRBJ1-1; no definite D call. The CDR3 has 14 residues. V lost 5 bases and J lost 6, with 16 bases in between. Germline CDR1 and CDR2: MNHNS and SASEGT. CDR3 sequence reads: CASSLGSGGAEAFF. Written as DNA, the CDR3 is TGTGCCAGCAGTTTGGGCTCCGGCGGGGCTGAAGCTTTCTTT.

This clone was recorded a few times. The chain uses TRBV11-2 and TRBJ1-1; D might be TRBD1 (5 bases). The CDR3 runs 15 residues. The germline gives CDR1 SGHAT, CDR2 FQNNGV. The V and J ends lost 2 bases and 0 bases respectively, with 10 bases between them. CDR3: CASSLREGLNTEAFF. As DNA, the CDR3 is TGTGCCAGCAGCTTACGGGAGGGGTTGAACACTGAAGCTTTCTTT.

This clone rates as medium-sized (0.01 to 0.1%). The chain joins TRBV2 to TRBJ2-7; tentatively, D is TRBD1 (5 bases). Trimming pared 3 bases from V and 5 bases from J, leaving 11 bases between. This CDR3 has 13 residues. CDR1 is SNHLY and CDR2 is FYNNEI in the germline V gene. CDR3 amino acids: CASSDSRVHEQYF. The CDR3, as DNA: TGTGCCAGCAGTGACTCCAGGGTCCACGAGCAGTACTTC.

The table lists this clone with a count of one. V usage is TRBV6-5 and J usage is TRBJ1-1; 11 bases agree with TRBD1. CDR1 MNHEY and CDR2 SVGAGI come from the germline V gene. CDR3 length equals 14 residues. After removal of 8 bases from V and 5 bases from J, the junction contained 7 bases not matched to a gene. The CDR3 here is CASWDRDRGTEAFF. CDR3 in DNA: TGTGCCAGCTGGGACCGGGACAGGGGGACTGAAGCTTTCTTT.

This clone is labeled medium-sized (0.01 to 0.1%). The chain couples TRBV2 to TRBJ1-1; no clear D gene. V lost 5 bases and J 1 base, leaving 2 bases between the germline ends. The CDR3 is made up of 11 amino acids. In germline, CDR1 is SNHLY, CDR2 FYNNEI. The CDR3 is CASSWNTEAFF. CDR3 DNA sequence: TGTGCCAGCAGTTGGAACACTGAAGCTTTCTTT. Filled out from reference TRBV2 and TRBJ1-1, the complete variable domain reads EPEVTQTPSHQVTQMGQEVILRCVPISNHLYFYWYRQILGQKVEFLVSFYNNEISEKSEIFDDQFSVERPDGSNFTLKIRSTKLEDSAMYFCASSWNTEAFFGQGTRLTVV.

This chain connects TRBV7-6 to TRBJ1-3, with D unresolved. Looked up from germline, CDR1 is SGHVS and CDR2 is FNYEAQ. Trimming removed 1 base at V and 2 bases at J, with 3 bases between. CDR3 size: 13 residues. The CDR3 reads CASSLDAGNTIYF. The CDR3 DNA reads TGTGCCAGCAGCTTAGACGCTGGAAACACCATATATTTT. Full variable domain (missing parts from reference TRBV7-6 and TRBJ1-3): GAGVSQSPRYKVTKRGQDVALRCDPISGHVSLYWYRQALGQGPEFLTYFNYEAQQDKSGLPNDRFSAERPEGSISTLTIQRTEQRDSAMYRCASSLDAGNTIYFGEGSWLTVV.

The V gene is TRBV11-3, the J gene TRBJ2-7; D not certain. Germline lookup yields CDR1 SGHNT and CDR2 YENEEA. The V end was cut by 0 bases, the J end by 2 bases, with 8 bases between. The CDR3 spans 14 residues. The CDR3 here is CASSLDLGAYEQYF. DNA of the CDR3: TGTGCCAGCAGCTTAGACTTGGGTGCCTACGAGCAGTACTTC. Full variable domain (remainder filled in from reference TRBV11-3 and TRBJ2-7): EAGVVQSPRYKIIEKKQPVAFWCNPISGHNTLYWYLQNLGQGPELLIRYENEEAVDDSQLPKDRFSAERLKGVDSTLKIQPAELGDSAVYLCASSLDLGAYEQYFGPGTRLTVT.

This rearrangement joins TRBV6-5 to TRBJ1-3, with D tentatively TRBD1 (5 bases). The length of the CDR3 is 13 residues. Germline CDR1 MNHEY, CDR2 SVGAGI. Trimming took off 6 bases at V and 4 bases at J, with 10 bases between the two ends. In DNA, the CDR3 is TGTGCCAGCAGCCATCGGGGGGGAAACACCATATATTTT. Its protein product is CASSHRGGNTIYF.

The genes are TRBV7-8 and TRBJ2-1, with 8 bases aligning to TRBD1. V was clipped by 6 bases and J by 3 bases; unmatched bases: 4. Looked up from germline, CDR1 is SGHVS and CDR2 is FQNEAQ. The CDR3 runs to 14 residues. The CDR3 DNA sequence: TGTGCCAGCAGTGAACAGGGGGACTACAATGAGCAGTTCTTC. This gives the protein CASSEQGDYNEQFF.

The chain recombines TRBV27 with TRBJ1-5; 10 nucleotides agree with TRBD1. CDR3 length: 17 amino acids. Germline V CDR1 and CDR2: MNHEY, SMNVEV (reference sequence). Germline trimming cut 4 bases from V and 2 bases from J; bases unmatched to any gene: 8. This CDR3 is CASSSRQGTGGNQPQHF. CDR3 coding DNA: TGTGCCAGCAGTTCCCGCCAGGGGACAGGGGGCAATCAGCCCCAGCATTTT.

The J gene is TRBJ1-5, the V gene TRBV19; D unclear. Trimming shortened V by 0 bases and J by 7 bases, and 4 bases separated the two germline ends. This CDR3 has 12 residues. Germline-derived CDR1 and CDR2 are LNHDA and SQIVND (reference sequence). This chain's CDR3 is CASSIENQPQHF. The CDR3 bases are TGTGCCAGTAGTATAGAAAACCAGCCCCAGCATTTT.

The CDR3 reads CASSFGGSARGYTF. CDR3 DNA: TGTGCCAGCAGCTTTGGTGGGTCAGCGCGGGGCTACACCTTC. V is TRBV7-9 and J is TRBJ1-2, with D uncertain. The CDR3 contains 14 residues. The germline V gene has CDR1 SEHNR and CDR2 FQNEAQ (reference sequence). The ends were cut back, 3 bases at V and 8 bases at J, with 16 bases in the middle.

This chain uses TRBV5-6 with TRBJ1-1; a possible D gene is TRBD1 (6 bases). Per the germline V gene, CDR1 is SGHDT and CDR2 is YYEEEE. This CDR3 has 14 residues. The germline V and J ends were trimmed by 4 bases and 5 bases, with 15 bases remaining between them. CDR3 bases: TGTGCCAGCAGCATAACAGGGTCTTGGACTGAAGCTTTCTTT. Residues: CASSITGSWTEAFF. Full variable domain (rest looked up from reference TRBV5-6 and TRBJ1-1): DAGVTQSPTHLIKTRGQQVTLRCSPKSGHDTVSWYQQALGQGPQFIFQYYEEEERQRGNFPDRFSGHQFPNYSSELNVNALLLGDSALYLCASSITGSWTEAFFGQGTRLTVV.

Concerning this clone: Different DNA sequences within this sample yield the same CDR3. This chain joins TRBV29-1 and TRBJ1-1; D remains ambiguous. In germline, CDR1 is SQVTM, CDR2 ANQGSEA. V lost 3 bases and J lost 1, with 9 bases in between. The CDR3 is made up of 13 amino acids. CDR3 DNA sequence: TGCAGCGTTGAGGAGAACCCGAACACTGAAGCTTTCTTT. Translation gives CSVEENPNTEAFF.